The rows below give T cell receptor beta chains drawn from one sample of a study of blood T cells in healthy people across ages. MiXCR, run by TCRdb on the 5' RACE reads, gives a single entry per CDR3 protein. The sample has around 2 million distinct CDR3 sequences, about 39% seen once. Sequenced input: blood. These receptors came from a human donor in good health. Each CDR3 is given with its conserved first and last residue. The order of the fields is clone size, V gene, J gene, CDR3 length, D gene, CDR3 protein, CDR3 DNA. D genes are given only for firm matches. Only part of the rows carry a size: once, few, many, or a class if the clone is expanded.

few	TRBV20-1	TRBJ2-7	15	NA	CSARDWKGDFYEQYF	TGCAGTGCTAGAGATTGGAAAGGGGATTTCTACGAGCAGTACTTC
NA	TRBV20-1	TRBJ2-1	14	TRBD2	CSATPGLAGYEQFF	TGCAGTGCTACCCCGGGACTAGCGGGTTATGAGCAGTTCTTC
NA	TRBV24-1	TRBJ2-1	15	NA	CATSDFRAPGTGQFF	TGTGCCACCAGTGATTTTAGAGCCCCAGGGACCGGGCAGTTCTTC
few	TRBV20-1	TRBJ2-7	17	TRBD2	CSFGILAGISSYNEQYF	TGCAGTTTCGGAATATTAGCGGGGATTAGCTCCTACAATGAGCAGTACTTC
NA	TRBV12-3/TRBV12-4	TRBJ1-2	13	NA	CASTRRSSYGYTF	TGTGCCAGCACCCGACGTTCGAGCTATGGCTACACCTTC
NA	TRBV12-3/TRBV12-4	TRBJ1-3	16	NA	CASSPSNQGSGNTIYF	TGTGCCAGCAGTCCTTCGAACCAGGGCTCTGGAAACACCATATATTTT
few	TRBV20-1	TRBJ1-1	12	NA	CSTAGSNTEAFF	TGCAGCACCGCCGGCAGTAACACTGAAGCTTTCTTT
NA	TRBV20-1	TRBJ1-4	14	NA	CSARALDGDEKLFF	TGCAGTGCTAGAGCCCTCGACGGGGATGAAAAACTGTTTTTT
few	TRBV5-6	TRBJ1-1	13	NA	CASSPGWHTEAFF	TGTGCCAGCAGCCCCGGCTGGCACACTGAAGCTTTCTTT
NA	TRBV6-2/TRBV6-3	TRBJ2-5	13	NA	CASSATSWATQYF	TGTGCCAGCAGTGCTACTAGTTGGGCGACCCAGTACTTC
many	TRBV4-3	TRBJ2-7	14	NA	CASSPWAGAYEQYF	TGCGCCAGCAGCCCTTGGGCAGGGGCCTACGAGCAGTACTTC
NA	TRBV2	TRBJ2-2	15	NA	CASSASRARGGELFF	TGTGCCAGCAGTGCCAGCAGGGCCCGGGGCGGGGAGCTGTTTTTT
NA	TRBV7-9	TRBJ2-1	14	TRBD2	CASSDWGLAGEQFF	TGTGCCAGCAGTGATTGGGGACTAGCGGGAGAGCAGTTCTTC
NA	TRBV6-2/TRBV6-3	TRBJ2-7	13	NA	CASSYPAAYEQYF	TGTGCCAGCAGCTATCCAGCAGCCTACGAGCAGTACTTC
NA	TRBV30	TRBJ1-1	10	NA	CAWSPPPAFF	TGTGCCTGGAGTCCCCCGCCCGCTTTCTTT
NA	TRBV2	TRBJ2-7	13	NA	CASNRGPFDGQYF	TGTGCCAGCAACCGGGGGCCTTTTGACGGGCAGTACTTC
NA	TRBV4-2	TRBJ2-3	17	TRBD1	CASSQTPRGQGADTQYF	TGTGCCAGCAGCCAGACTCCCCGCGGACAGGGGGCGGATACGCAGTATTTT
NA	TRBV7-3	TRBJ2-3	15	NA	CASSWGAASTDTQYF	TGTGCCAGCAGCTGGGGAGCGGCCTCCACAGATACGCAGTATTTT
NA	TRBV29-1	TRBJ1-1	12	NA	CSVEWGNTKAFF	TGCAGCGTTGAATGGGGGAACACTAAAGCTTTCTTT
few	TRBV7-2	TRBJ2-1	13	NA	CASSFTGSHEQFF	TGTGCCAGCAGCTTTACAGGGAGCCATGAGCAGTTCTTC
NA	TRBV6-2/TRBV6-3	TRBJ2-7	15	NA	CASSYSRTDTYEQYF	TGTGCCAGCAGTTACTCTAGGACTGATACCTACGAGCAGTACTTC
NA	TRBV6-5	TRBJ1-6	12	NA	CASSYSSGTLHF	TGTGCCAGCAGTTACTCATCCGGAACCCTCCACTTT
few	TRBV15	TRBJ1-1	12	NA	CATAVGDTEAFF	TGTGCCACCGCTGTGGGGGACACTGAAGCTTTCTTT
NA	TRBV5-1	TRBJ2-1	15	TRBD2	CASSQTSGVENEQFF	TGCGCCAGCAGCCAGACTAGCGGGGTAGAAAATGAGCAGTTCTTC
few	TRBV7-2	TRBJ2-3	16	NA	CASSPTGTPSLNTQYF	TGTGCCAGCAGCCCAACCGGGACCCCAAGTCTTAATACGCAGTATTTT
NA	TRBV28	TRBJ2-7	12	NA	CASQTEQRVQYF	TGTGCCAGTCAAACCGAACAGAGGGTTCAGTACTTC
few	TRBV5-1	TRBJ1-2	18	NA	CASSLAVLEGEWGYGYTF	TGCGCCAGCAGCTTGGCCGTATTAGAAGGGGAATGGGGCTATGGCTACACCTTC